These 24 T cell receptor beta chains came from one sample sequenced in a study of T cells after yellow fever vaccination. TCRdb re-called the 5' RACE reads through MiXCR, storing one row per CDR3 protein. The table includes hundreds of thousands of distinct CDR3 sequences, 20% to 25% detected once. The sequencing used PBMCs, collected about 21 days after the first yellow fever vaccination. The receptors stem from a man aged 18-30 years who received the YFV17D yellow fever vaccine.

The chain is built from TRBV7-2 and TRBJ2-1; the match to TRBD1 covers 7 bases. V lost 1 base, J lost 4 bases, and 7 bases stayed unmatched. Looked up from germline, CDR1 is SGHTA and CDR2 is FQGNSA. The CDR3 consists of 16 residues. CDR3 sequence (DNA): TGTGCCAGCAGCTTAGGGCTTCCGGGACAGTACAATGAGCAGTTCTTC. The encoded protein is CASSLGLPGQYNEQFF.

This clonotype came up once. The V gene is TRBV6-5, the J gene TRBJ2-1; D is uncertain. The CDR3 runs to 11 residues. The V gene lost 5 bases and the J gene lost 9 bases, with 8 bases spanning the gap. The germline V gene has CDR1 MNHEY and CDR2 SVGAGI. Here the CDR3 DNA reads TGTGCCAGCAGTCACGTATTTGAGCAGTTCTTC. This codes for CASSHVFEQFF.

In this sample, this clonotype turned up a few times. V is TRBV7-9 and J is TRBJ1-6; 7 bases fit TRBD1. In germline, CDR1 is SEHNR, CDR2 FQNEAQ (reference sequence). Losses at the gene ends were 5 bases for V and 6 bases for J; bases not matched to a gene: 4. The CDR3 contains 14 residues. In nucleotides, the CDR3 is TGTGCCAGCAGCCCGACAGGGCTTAATTCACCCCTCCACTTT. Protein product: CASSPTGLNSPLHF.

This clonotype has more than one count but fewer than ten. The CDR3 loop is CASTRLFNEQFF. CDR3 in DNA: TGTGCCAGCACCAGACTATTCAATGAGCAGTTCTTC. The rearrangement uses TRBV7-2 and TRBJ2-1, with a tentative D call TRBD2 (5 bases). The V gene lost 7 bases and the J gene lost 6 bases, with 10 bases spanning the gap. Germline V gene data show CDR1 as SGHTA and CDR2 as FQGNSA. CDR3 length equals 12 residues. The whole variable domain, remainder taken from reference TRBV7-2 and TRBJ2-1, is GAGVSQSPSNKVTEKGKDVELRCDPISGHTALYWYRQSLGQGLEFLIYFQGNSAPDKSGLPSDRFSAERTGGSVSTLTIQRTQQEDSAVYLCASTRLFNEQFFGPGTRLTVL.

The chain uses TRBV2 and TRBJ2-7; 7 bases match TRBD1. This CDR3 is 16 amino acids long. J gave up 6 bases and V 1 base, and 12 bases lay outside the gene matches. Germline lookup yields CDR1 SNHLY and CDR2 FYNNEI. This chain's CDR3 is CASSEERKRQGSEQYV. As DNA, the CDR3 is TGTGCCAGCAGTGAAGAAAGGAAGAGACAGGGCTCCGAGCAGTACGTC.

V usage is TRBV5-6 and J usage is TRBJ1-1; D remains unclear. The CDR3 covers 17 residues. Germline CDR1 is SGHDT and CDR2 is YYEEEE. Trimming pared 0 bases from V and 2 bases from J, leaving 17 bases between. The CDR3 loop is CASSLEWASVFNTEAFF. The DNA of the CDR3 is TGTGCCAGCAGCTTGGAATGGGCCTCCGTTTTTAACACTGAAGCTTTCTTT. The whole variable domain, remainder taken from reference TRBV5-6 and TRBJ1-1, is DAGVTQSPTHLIKTRGQQVTLRCSPKSGHDTVSWYQQALGQGPQFIFQYYEEEERQRGNFPDRFSGHQFPNYSSELNVNALLLGDSALYLCASSLEWASVFNTEAFFGQGTRLTVV.

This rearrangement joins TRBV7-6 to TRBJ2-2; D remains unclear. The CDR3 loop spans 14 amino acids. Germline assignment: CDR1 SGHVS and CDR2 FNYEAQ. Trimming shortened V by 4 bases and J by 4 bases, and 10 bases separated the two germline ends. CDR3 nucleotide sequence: TGTGCCAGCAGCTCCGCCCTCGGCACCGGGGAGCTGTTTTTT. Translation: CASSSALGTGELFF.

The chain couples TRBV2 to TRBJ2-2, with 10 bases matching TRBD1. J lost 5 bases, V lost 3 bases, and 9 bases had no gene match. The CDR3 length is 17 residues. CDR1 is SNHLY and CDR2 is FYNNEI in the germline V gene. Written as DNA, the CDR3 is TGTGCCAGCAGTGACAGACAGGGGGCGCAGAAAACCGGGGAGCTGTTTTTT. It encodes CASSDRQGAQKTGELFF.

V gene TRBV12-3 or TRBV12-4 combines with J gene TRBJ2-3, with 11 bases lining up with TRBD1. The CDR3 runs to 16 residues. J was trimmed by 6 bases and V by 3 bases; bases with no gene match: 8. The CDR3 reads CASSFGQGAGVDTQYF. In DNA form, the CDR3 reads TGTGCCAGCAGTTTCGGACAGGGGGCGGGGGTCGATACGCAGTATTTT.

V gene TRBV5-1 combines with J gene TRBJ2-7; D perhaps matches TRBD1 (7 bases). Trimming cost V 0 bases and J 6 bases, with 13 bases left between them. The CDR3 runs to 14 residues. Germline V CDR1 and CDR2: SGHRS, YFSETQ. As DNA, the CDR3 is TGCGCCAGCAGCTTGGTGGCAGGGGGGAGCGAGCAGTACTTC. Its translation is CASSLVAGGSEQYF. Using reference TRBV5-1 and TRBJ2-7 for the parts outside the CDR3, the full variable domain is KAGVTQTPRYLIKTRGQQVTLSCSPISGHRSVSWYQQTPGQGLQFLFEYFSETQRNKGNFPGRFSGRQFSNSRSEMNVSTLELGDSALYLCASSLVAGGSEQYFGPGTRLTVT.

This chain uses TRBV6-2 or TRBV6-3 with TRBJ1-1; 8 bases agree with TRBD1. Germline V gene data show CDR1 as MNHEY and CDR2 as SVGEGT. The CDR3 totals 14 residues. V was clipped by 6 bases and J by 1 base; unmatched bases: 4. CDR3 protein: CASRPGQENTEAFF. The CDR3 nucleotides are TGTGCCAGCAGACCGGGACAGGAGAACACTGAAGCTTTCTTT.

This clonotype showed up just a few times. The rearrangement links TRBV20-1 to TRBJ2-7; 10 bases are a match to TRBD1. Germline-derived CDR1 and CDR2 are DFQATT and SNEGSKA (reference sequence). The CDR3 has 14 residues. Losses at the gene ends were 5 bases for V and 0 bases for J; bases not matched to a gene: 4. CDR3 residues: CSAEDRGGSYEQYF. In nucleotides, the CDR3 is TGCAGTGCTGAGGACAGGGGGGGCTCCTACGAGCAGTACTTC.

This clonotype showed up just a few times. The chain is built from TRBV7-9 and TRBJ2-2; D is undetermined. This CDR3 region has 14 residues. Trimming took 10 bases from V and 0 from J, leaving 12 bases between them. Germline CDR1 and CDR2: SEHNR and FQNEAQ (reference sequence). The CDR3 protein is CATEWSANTGELFF. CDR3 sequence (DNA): TGTGCCACAGAATGGTCCGCGAACACCGGGGAGCTGTTTTTT.

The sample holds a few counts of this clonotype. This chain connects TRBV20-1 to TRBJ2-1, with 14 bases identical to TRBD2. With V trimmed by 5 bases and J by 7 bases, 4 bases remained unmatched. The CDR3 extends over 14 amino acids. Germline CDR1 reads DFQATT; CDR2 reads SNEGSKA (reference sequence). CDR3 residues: CSAGTSGGLNEQFF. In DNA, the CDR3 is TGCAGTGCTGGGACTAGCGGGGGACTTAATGAGCAGTTCTTC.

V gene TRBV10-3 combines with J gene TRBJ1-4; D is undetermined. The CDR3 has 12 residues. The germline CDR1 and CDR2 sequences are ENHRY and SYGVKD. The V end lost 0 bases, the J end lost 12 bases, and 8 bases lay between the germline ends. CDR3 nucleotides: TGTGCCATCAGTGAGTCGAGCAGCGAACTGTTTTTT. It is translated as CAISESSSELFF.

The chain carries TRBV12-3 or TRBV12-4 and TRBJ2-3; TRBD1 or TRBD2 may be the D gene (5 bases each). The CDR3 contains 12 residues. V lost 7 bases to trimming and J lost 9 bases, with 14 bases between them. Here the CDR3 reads CASTEGRVTQYF. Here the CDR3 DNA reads TGTGCCAGCACCGAGGGGCGGGTAACGCAGTATTTT.

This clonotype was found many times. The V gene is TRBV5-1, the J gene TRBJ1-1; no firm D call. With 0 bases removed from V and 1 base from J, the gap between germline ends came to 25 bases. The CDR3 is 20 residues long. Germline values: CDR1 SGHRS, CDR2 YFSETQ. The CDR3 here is CASSLESRRGPSPRNTEAFF. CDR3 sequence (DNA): TGCGCCAGCAGCTTGGAAAGTCGTCGGGGTCCCTCACCGAGGAACACTGAAGCTTTCTTT.

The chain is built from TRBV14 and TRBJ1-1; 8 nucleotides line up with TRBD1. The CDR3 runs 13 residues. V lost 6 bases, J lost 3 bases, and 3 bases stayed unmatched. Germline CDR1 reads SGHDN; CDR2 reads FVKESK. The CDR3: CASRHRGDTEAFF. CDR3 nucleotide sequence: TGTGCCAGCAGGCACAGGGGGGACACTGAAGCTTTCTTT.

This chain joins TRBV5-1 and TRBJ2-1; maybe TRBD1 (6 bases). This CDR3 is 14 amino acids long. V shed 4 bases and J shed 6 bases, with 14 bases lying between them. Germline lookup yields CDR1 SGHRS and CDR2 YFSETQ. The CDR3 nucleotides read TGCGCCAGCAGCCGCTCTGACAGGATCAATGAGCAGTTCTTC. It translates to CASSRSDRINEQFF.

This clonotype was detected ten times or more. CDR3 in amino acids: CASSQGANYGYTF. The DNA of the CDR3 is TGTGCCAGCAGCCAAGGGGCTAACTATGGCTACACCTTC. J is TRBJ1-2 and V is TRBV14; D is undetermined. The length of the CDR3 is 13 residues. The V end lost 1 base, the J end lost 0 bases, and 3 bases lay between the germline ends. Germline CDR1 reads SGHDN; CDR2 reads FVKESK.

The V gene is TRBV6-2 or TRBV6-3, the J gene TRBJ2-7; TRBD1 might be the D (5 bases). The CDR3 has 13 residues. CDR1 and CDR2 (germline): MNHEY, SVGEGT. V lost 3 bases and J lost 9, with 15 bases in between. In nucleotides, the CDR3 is TGTGCCAGCAGTTATAGGGGTCTGACTTTGCAGTACGTC. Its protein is CASSYRGLTLQYV.

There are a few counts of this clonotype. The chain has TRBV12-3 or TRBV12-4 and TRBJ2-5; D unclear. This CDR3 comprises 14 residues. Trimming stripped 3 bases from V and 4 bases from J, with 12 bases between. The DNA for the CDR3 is TGTGCCAGCAGTTTTTGGAGCTTCGGAGAGACCCAGTACTTC. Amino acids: CASSFWSFGETQYF.

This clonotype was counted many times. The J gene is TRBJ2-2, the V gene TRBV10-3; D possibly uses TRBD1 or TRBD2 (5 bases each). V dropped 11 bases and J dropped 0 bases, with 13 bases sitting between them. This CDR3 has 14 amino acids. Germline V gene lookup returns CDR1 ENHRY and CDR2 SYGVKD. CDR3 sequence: CAVNRDANTGELFF. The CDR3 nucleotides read TGTGCCGTAAACCGGGACGCGAACACCGGGGAGCTGTTTTTT.

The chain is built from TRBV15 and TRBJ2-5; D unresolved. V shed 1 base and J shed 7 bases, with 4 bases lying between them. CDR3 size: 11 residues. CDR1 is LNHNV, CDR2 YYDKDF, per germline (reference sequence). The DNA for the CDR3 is TGTGCCACCAGCAGAGGGGGGACCCAGTACTTC. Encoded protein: CATSRGGTQYF. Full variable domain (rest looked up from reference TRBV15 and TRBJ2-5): DAMVIQNPRYQVTQFGKPVTLSCSQTLNHNVMYWYQQKSSQAPKLLFHYYDKDFNNEADTPDNFQSRRPNTSFCFLDIRSPGLGDTAMYLCATSRGGTQYFGPGTRLLVL.